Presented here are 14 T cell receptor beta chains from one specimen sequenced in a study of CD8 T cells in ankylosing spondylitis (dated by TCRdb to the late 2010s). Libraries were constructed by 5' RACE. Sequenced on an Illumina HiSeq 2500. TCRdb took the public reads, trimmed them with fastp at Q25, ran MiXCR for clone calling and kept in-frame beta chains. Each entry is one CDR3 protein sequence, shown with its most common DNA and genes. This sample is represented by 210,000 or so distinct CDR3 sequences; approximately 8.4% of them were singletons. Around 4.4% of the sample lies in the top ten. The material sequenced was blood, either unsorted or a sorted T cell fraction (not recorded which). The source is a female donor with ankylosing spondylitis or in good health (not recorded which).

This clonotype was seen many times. CDR3 nucleotide sequence: TGTGCCAGCAGTTATCAGACAGGATCTAGAGTTCCCTACAATGAGCAGTTCTTC. Amino acids: CASSYQTGSRVPYNEQFF. This sequence joins TRBV6-5 and TRBJ2-1; possibly TRBD1 for D (6 bases). The V and J ends lost 3 bases and 2 bases respectively, with 20 bases between them. Germline CDR1 and CDR2: MNHEY and SVGAGI. The CDR3 is made up of 18 amino acids.

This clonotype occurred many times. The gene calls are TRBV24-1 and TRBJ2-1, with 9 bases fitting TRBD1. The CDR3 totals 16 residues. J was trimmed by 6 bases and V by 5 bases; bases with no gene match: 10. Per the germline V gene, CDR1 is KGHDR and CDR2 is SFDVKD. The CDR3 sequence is CATSAPGQGDFNEQFF. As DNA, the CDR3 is TGTGCCACCAGTGCCCCGGGACAGGGAGACTTCAATGAGCAGTTCTTC.

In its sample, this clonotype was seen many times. Here the CDR3 DNA reads TGCGCCAGCAGCTTGGACGGGGTCTCCTACGAGCAGTACTTC. Its translation is CASSLDGVSYEQYF. The chain recombines TRBV5-1 with TRBJ2-7, with D possibly matching TRBD2 (5 bases). CDR1 is SGHRS and CDR2 is YFSETQ in the germline V gene. The CDR3 totals 14 residues. The V end lost 0 bases, the J end lost 0 bases, and 7 bases lay between the germline ends.

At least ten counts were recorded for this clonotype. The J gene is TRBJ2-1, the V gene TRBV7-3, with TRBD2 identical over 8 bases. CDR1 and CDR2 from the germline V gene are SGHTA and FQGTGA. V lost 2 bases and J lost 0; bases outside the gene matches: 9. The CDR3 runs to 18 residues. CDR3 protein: CASSLGPSGSYSYNEQFF. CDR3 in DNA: TGTGCCAGCAGCTTAGGCCCAAGCGGGAGTTACTCCTACAATGAGCAGTTCTTC.

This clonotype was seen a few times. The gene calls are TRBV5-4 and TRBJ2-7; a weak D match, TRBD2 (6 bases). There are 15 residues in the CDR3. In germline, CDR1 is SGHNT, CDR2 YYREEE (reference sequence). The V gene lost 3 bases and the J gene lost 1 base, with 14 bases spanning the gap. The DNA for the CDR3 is TGTGCCAGCAGCTCGACGGGAGTGGGGTCCTACGAGCAGTACTTC. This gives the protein CASSSTGVGSYEQYF.

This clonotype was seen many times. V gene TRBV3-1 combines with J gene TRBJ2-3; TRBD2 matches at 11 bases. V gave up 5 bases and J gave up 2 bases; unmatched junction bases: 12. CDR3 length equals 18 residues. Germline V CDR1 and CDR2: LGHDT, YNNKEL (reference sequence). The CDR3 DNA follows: TGTGCCAGCAGCTCACCCTGGACTAGCGGGCCCGACACAGATACGCAGTATTTT. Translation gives CASSSPWTSGPDTDTQYF.

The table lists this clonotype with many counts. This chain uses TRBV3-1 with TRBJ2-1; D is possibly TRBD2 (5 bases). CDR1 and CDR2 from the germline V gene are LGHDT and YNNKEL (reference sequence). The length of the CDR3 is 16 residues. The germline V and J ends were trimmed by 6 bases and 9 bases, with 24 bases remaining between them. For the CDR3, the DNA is TGTGCCAGCAGTACCGTCGGAGCGAGAGGGAAGGGTGAGCAGTTCTTC. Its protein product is CASSTVGARGKGEQFF.

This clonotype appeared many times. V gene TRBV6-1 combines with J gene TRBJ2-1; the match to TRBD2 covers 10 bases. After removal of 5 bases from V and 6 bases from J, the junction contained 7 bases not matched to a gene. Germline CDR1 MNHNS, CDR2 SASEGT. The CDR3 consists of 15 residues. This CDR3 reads CASSPALAGANEQFF. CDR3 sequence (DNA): TGTGCCAGCAGTCCGGCGCTAGCGGGGGCCAATGAGCAGTTCTTC.

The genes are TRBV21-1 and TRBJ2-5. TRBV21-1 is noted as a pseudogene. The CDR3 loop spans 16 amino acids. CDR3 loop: CASTLKELPEQETQYF. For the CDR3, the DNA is TGTGCCAGCACCCTAAAGGAGCTACCCGAACAAGAGACCCAGTACTTC.

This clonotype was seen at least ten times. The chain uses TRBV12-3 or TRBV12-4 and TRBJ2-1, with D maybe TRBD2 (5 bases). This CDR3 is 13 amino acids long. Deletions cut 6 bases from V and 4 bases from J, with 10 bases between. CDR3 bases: TGTGCCAGCAGCCCCGGAGGATACAATGAGCAGTTCTTC. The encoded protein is CASSPGGYNEQFF.

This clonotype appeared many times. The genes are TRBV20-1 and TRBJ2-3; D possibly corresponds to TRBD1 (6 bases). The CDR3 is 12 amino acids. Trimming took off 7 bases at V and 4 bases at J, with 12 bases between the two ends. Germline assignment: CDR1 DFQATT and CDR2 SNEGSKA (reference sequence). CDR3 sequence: CSGGDIADTQYF. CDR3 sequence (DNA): TGCAGTGGAGGGGACATCGCAGATACGCAGTATTTT.

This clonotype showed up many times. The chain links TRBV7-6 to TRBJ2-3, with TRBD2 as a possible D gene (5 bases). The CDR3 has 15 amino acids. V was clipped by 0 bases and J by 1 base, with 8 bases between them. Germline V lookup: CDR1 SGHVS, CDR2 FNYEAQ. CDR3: CASSLAGRGTDTQYF. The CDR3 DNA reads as TGTGCCAGCAGCTTAGCAGGGCGGGGCACAGATACGCAGTATTTT.

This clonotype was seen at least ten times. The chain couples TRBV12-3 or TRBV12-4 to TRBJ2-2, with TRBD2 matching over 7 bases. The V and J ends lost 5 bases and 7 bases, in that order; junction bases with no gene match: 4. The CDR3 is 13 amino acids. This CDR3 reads CASSRTGGGELFF. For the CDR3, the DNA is TGTGCCAGCAGTCGTACGGGGGGCGGGGAGCTGTTTTTT.

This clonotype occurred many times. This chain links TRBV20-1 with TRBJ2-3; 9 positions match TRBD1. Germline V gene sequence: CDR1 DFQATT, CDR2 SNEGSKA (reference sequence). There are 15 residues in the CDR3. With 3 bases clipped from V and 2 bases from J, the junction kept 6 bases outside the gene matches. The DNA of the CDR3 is TGCAGTGCTAGGAGGGGACAGGGTTACACAGATACGCAGTATTTT. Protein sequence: CSARRGQGYTDTQYF.